This T cell receptor beta chain originates from a study of shared clonotypes between healthy human individuals (dated by TCRdb to 2018 to 2021). With respect to the entire study: Three men and a couple of women, aged 18 to 49 years, made up the cohort. Different laboratories and diverse techniques were used to prepare libraries and sequence TCR repertoires, to increase sequencing depth and limit assay-specific biases. Each donor's leukapheresis produced roughly between roughly 0.94 and 9.5 billion PBMCs. To estimate repertoire size and how much clonotype sharing occurs between individuals, the study deeply sequenced the blood TCR repertoires of several healthy adults. Per donor, three plates each were used for CD4 naive and CD4 memory, two for CD8 naive, and one for CD8 memory.

Study-wide conclusions, independent of this receptor: When four donors were compared, the shared fraction of clonotypes was 5% to 6.5% for naive CD4, 3.5% to 4% for naive CD8, more than 2% for memory CD4, and roughly 0.43% for memory CD8. Sampling was limited to blood, and TCR repertoires in tissue likely differ from TCR repertoires in blood. Incomplete sequencing was indicated by rarefaction of sorted-subset datasets, despite the large sequencing depth. Pairwise subsampling indicated that sequencing depth was expected to affect the degree of clonotype sharing among donors. The small number of donors limited the genetic and exposure-history diversity represented. Higher generation probabilities were observed for clonotypes shared by all four sorted-subset donors than for non-shared clonotypes. Estimated clonotype richness was generally larger for naive than for memory subsets.

Reading the germline V gene gives CDR1 SGHDN and CDR2 FVKESK. V is pared back by 3 bases and J by 3 bases, with 11 bases lying between the germline termini. The CDR3 runs 14 amino acids, cysteine and phenylalanine included. Solely the CDR3 DNA is kept, with 42 bases framed from the first base. Healthy HIV-negative adults with no recently reported acute infections or vaccinations were included as donors. Every donor was a Caucasian adult living in Nashville, Tennessee, USA. Magnetic negative selection was used to enrich CD4+ T cells, after which naive cells were positively selected on CD45RA and the negative fraction became the memory subset. Blood was collected by leukapheresis, and PBMCs were isolated by Ficoll-Histopaque density gradient centrifugation and then cryopreserved in liquid nitrogen vapor phase. Analytical flow cytometry was used to check the purity and quantity of each magnetically sorted T cell population. From each sorted fraction, genomic DNA was isolated and quantified by UV absorbance on a Nanodrop 2000c.

TCR CDR3 regions were amplified from genomic DNA by multiplex PCR using the deep immunoSEQ assay. For each cell subset, the extracted genomic DNA was distributed evenly across all wells of several immunoSEQ 96-well plates, and each plate served as one replicate. For sorted subsets, 150 to 250 ng genomic DNA, equal to 30,000 to 35,000 T cell genomes, was loaded into each replicate PCR. Purified libraries were measured with a Qubit 3.0 fluorometer, size-checked on a Bioanalyzer 2100, and measured again with the KAPA Library Quantification kit. Every immunoSEQ 96-well plate was sequenced on a dedicated single-read 150-cycle Illumina NextSeq 550 flow cell. As for the authors' bioinformatics: Because only junctional sequences without quality scores were contained in the immunoSEQ output, filtering matching that applied to full-length reads could not be performed. To assign V/J genes and CDR3, sequences were annotated using PyIR, a Python wrapper for IgBLAST v1.9, with IMGT germline references. Reads with weak V/J assignments (E-value above 1e-6), missing CDR3, stop codons, out-of-frame junctions, or ambiguous translated residues were removed. V3J clonotypes were defined by identical inferred V gene, J gene, and CDR3 amino acid sequence. Percentage overlap between repertoires was calculated by dividing the number of shared unique clonotypes by the size of the smaller repertoire. Richness of each repertoire was evaluated using RTK rarefaction, the Chao1 estimator, and Recon v2.1 estimates of unobserved clonotypes. For all TCRbeta clonotypes obtained by the gDNA method from a few donors, generation probabilities were computed with OLGA. TCRdb mirrors the immuneACCESS table, restricted to in-frame sequences. Some clones are absent from its copies; in checked studies, under half trace to an unresolved V gene, and the reason for the others is unknown. That table furnishes V, J and clone size, whereas the DNA furnished D and trimming. Within this sample are over a million clones, with 95% to 99% of them counted one time only. In total, the top ten clones hold 0.4% to 0.45% of the sample.

This clone occurred once. Its antigen specificity is not known. No per-base quality is available; no much larger clone lies one base away. The chain links TRBV14 with TRBJ1-1; a tentative D call is TRBD1 (5 bases match). This TCR was sampled from a young man in good health. The sequencing sample was made of naive CD4+ T cells sorted from blood. The meaning of the sample's cell subset or site label: CD45RA+ positively selected. At the DNA level, the sequence is TGTGCCAGCAGCCAGGCCGGGGCCTACACTGAAGCTTTCTTT. Translation gives CASSQAGAYTEAFF.